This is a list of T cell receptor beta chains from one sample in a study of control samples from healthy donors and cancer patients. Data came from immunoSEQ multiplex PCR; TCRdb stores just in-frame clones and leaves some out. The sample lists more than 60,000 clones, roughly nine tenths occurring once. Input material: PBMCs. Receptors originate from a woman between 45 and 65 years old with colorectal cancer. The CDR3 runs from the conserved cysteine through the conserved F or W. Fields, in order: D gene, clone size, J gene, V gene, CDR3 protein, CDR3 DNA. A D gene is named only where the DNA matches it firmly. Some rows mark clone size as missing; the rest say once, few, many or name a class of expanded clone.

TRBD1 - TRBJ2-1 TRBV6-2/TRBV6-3 CASSLDRGSYNEQFF TGTGCCAGCAGCCTGGACAGGGGTTCCTACAATGAGCAGTTCTTC
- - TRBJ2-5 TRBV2 CASSKEETQYF TGTGCCAGCAGTAAAGAAGAGACCCAGTACTTC
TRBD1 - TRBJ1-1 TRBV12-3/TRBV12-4 CASSWDSDTEAFF TGTGCCAGCAGTTGGGACAGTGACACTGAAGCTTTCTTT
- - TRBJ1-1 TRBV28 CASSITGLLNTEAFF TGTGCCAGCAGTATCACAGGGCTCCTGAACACTGAAGCTTTCTTT
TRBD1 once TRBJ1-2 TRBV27 CASTTHQGAAWGYTF TGTGCCAGCACCACCCACCAGGGGGCGGCTTGGGGCTACACCTTC
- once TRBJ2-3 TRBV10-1 CASSDGTDTQYF TGCGCCAGCAGTGATGGGACAGATACGCAGTATTTT
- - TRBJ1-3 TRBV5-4 CASSLQGASGNTIYF TGTGCCAGCAGCTTGCAAGGAGCCTCTGGAAACACCATATATTTT
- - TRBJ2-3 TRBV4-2 CASSQDLRGPTDTQYF TGTGCCAGCAGCCAAGATTTGCGGGGCCCCACAGATACGCAGTATTTT
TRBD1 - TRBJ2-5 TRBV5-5 CASSSQTGMETQYF TGTGCCAGCAGCTCCCAGACAGGGATGGAGACCCAGTACTTC
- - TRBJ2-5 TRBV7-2 CASSSETRSRDF TGTGCCAGCAGCTCCGAGACCAGATCCAGGGACTTC
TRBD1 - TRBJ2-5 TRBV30 CAWKLGQGAGETQYF TGTGCCTGGAAGTTAGGACAGGGGGCCGGTGAGACCCAGTACTTC
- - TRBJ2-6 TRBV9 CATSPQGLGANVLTF TGTGCCACCTCGCCTCAGGGTCTTGGGGCCAACGTCCTGACTTTC
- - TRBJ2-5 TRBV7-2 CASSRTTGRGETQYF TGTGCCAGCAGCCGGACCACAGGCAGGGGCGAGACCCAGTACTTC
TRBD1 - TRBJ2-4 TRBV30 CAWGGTGVKRIQYF TGTGCCTGGGGCGGGACAGGCGTAAAGAGAATTCAGTACTTC
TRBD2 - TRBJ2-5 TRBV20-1 CSARRGETQYF TGCAGTGCGCGGCGGGGGGAGACCCAGTACTTC
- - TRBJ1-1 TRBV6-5 CASSYLPGSMNTEAFF TGTGCCAGCAGTTACCTCCCCGGGAGCATGAACACTGAAGCTTTCTTT
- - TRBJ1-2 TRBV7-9 CASSWMEASGYGYTF TGTGCCAGCAGCTGGATGGAGGCGTCGGGCTATGGCTACACCTTC
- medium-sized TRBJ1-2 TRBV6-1 CASSEYRGGTINYGYTF TGTGCCAGCAGTGAATATCGGGGCGGCACCATTAACTATGGCTACACCTTC
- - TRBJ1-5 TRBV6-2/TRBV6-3 CASSRADGSQPQHF TGTGCCAGCAGCCGCGCCGACGGCAGTCAGCCCCAGCATTTT
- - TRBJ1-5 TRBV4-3 CASSPGQNSNQPQHF TGCGCCAGCAGCCCAGGACAGAATAGCAATCAGCCCCAGCATTTT
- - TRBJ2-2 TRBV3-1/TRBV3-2 CASSQSHGTGELFF TGTGCCAGCAGCCAATCCCACGGGACCGGGGAGCTGTTTTTT
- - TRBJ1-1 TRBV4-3 CASSQDRVATEAFF TGCGCCAGCAGCCAAGACAGGGTAGCCACTGAAGCTTTCTTT
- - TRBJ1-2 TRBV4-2 CASSQKQTELYGYTF TGTGCCAGCAGTCAAAAACAGACCGAACTCTATGGCTACACCTTC
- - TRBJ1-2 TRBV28 CASSLGFRAGYTF TGTGCCAGCAGTTTAGGTTTCAGGGCGGGCTACACCTTC